This T cell receptor beta chain was recorded in a study of cytomegalovirus exposure and HLA in healthy donors. Study results and limitations: CMV antigen specificity was confirmed in vitro for a few CMV-associated chains. Previous analysis showed most TCR beta V segments were productive about 87% or about 30% of the time.

The study ran its PCR with 60 Vbeta and 13 Jbeta primers. Produced via immunoSEQ multiplex PCR; TCRdb's table is partial and in-frame only. The sample contains 160,000 or so clones, roughly 70% of which appear only once. This clone occurred a few times. What it binds is unknown. The CDR3 spans 14 residues. Trimming left V 6 bases short and J 0 bases short, with 8 bases between. CDR1 and CDR2 from the germline V gene are LNHDA and SQIVND (reference sequence). This receptor was identified in a young woman in good health and CMV-seronegative. V is TRBV19 and J is TRBJ1-4, with D maybe TRBD1 (6 bases). What was sequenced was PBMCs. CDR3 sequence reads: CASRTGTTNEKLFF. CDR3 in DNA: TGTGCCAGTAGAACAGGGACAACTAATGAAAAACTGTTTTTT.